This is a list of T cell receptor beta chains from one sample in a study of shared clonotypes between healthy human individuals. The data were produced by immunoSEQ multiplex PCR, yet TCRdb's version contains in-frame clones alone and is incomplete. The sample lists approximately 350,000 clones, approximately 79% seen once, with 9% to 12% in the top ten. Specimen: memory CD4+ T cells sorted from blood. The receptor set was obtained from a young man in good health. CDR3s include the opening cysteine and the closing phenylalanine or tryptophan. The D gene is left open where the match is weak. Rows give clone size only sometimes, using once, few, many, or a class for an expanded clone.

>TRBJ1-1|.|TRBV5-1|.
TGCGCCAGCAGCTTGGGGACAGACCCACCCGAAGCTTTCTTT
CASSLGTDPPEAFF
>TRBJ1-1|.|TRBV14|.
TGTGCCAGCAGCTCCGGGGGGAGCACTGAAGCTTTCTTT
CASSSGGSTEAFF
>TRBJ2-5|.|TRBV6-1|.
TGTGCCAGCAGTGACGTCGGGAGACAAGAGACCCAGTACTTC
CASSDVGRQETQYF
>TRBJ2-5|TRBD1|TRBV6-1|.
TGTGCCAGCACCAAGGGACAGGGGGCCGGAGAGACCCAGTACTTC
CASTKGQGAGETQYF
>TRBJ2-7|TRBD1|TRBV10-1|.
TGCGCCAGCCCCCGTCGGACAGGGAATTCCGAGCAGTACTTC
CASPRRTGNSEQYF
>TRBJ2-5|.|TRBV2|.
TGTGCCAGCAGCACGGACGTCCAAGAGACCCAGTACTTC
CASSTDVQETQYF
>TRBJ2-1|.|TRBV2|.
TGTGCCAGCAGGTCCGGGCCAAACCAATCCCCTGGAGAGCAGTTCTTC
CASRSGPNQSPGEQFF
>TRBJ2-3|TRBD2|TRBV5-5|.
TGTGCCAGCAGCTTTACTAGCGGCTTGACAGATACGCAGTATTTT
CASSFTSGLTDTQYF
>TRBJ2-1|.|TRBV10-1|.
TGCGCCAGCAGCGACCCTGGCGGGGCATACAATGAGCAGTTCTTC
CASSDPGGAYNEQFF
>TRBJ2-7|.|TRBV19|.
TGTGCCAGTAGTATGCTGGGCCCCTACGAGCAGTACTTC
CASSMLGPYEQYF
>TRBJ2-7|.|TRBV5-5|.
TGTGCCAGCAGCTTTCTTCCGGAGTTTAACGAGCAGTACTTC
CASSFLPEFNEQYF
>TRBJ2-7|.|TRBV2|few
TGTGCCAGCAGTGATCCCACGGACACTACGTACTTC
CASSDPTDTTYF
>TRBJ2-5|.|TRBV28|.
TGTGCCAGCAGTTTAAAGGGAGGCCAAGAGACCCAGTACTTC
CASSLKGGQETQYF
>TRBJ2-7|.|TRBV5-4|.
TGTGCCAGCAGCTTTTTATACGGGCGACAAAGAGGCTACGAGCAGTACTTC
CASSFLYGRQRGYEQYF
>TRBJ1-4|.|TRBV11-2|.
TGTGCCAGCAGCAAAACAGTATCCTCAACTAATGAAAAACTGTTTTTT
CASSKTVSSTNEKLFF
>TRBJ2-1|.|TRBV6-5|few
TGTGCCAGCCAACGGACCCCGTTTGCCTATGAGCAGTTCTTC
CASQRTPFAYEQFF
>TRBJ2-1|.|TRBV10-3|.
TGTGCCATCAGTGGGCGGAAGGGGACGGGAGAGAATGAGCAGTTCTTC
CAISGRKGTGENEQFF
>TRBJ2-7|.|TRBV21-1|.
TGTGCCAGCAGCAAAGGTAACTACGAGCAGTACTTC
CASSKGNYEQYF
>TRBJ2-1|TRBD2|TRBV5-4|.
TGTGCCAGCAGCTCGGGGGGACTAGCGTCCTCCTACAATGAGCAGTTCTTC
CASSSGGLASSYNEQFF
>TRBJ2-3|.|TRBV7-8|.
TGTGCCAGCAGCCAGGAGGGTAGGGGAGATACGCAGTATTTT
CASSQEGRGDTQYF
>TRBJ2-3|.|TRBV14|once
TGTGCCAGCAGCCAAGGCCCCGCGGGGCAGTATTTT
CASSQGPAGQYF
>TRBJ1-5|TRBD1|TRBV7-2|.
TGTGCCAGCAGCTCAGTGGGCAGGGGGCTGGGTCAGCCCCAGCATTTT
CASSSVGRGLGQPQHF
>TRBJ1-4|.|TRBV15|few
TGTGCCACCAGCAGAGAACGACAGGACCTTGAAAAACTGTTTTTT
CATSRERQDLEKLFF
>TRBJ2-3|.|TRBV7-9|.
TGTGCCAGCAGCAAACAGGGTAGCGCAGATACGCAGTATTTT
CASSKQGSADTQYF
>TRBJ1-5|.|TRBV7-2|few
TGTGCCAGCAGCTTAGGGGCAGGTAATAGCAATCAGCCCCAGCATTTT
CASSLGAGNSNQPQHF
>TRBJ2-2|TRBD2|TRBV15|.
TGTGCCACCAGCCTGGGACTAGTGAACACCGGGGAGCTGTTTTTT
CATSLGLVNTGELFF
>TRBJ2-7|TRBD1|TRBV27|.
TGTGCCAGCAGTGGGGCAGGGGGCGGGGAGCAGTACTTC
CASSGAGGGEQYF
>TRBJ2-7|TRBD1|TRBV30|few
TGTGCCTGGAGTGGATCGGACAGGGGCGAGCAGTACTTC
CAWSGSDRGEQYF
>TRBJ2-1|.|TRBV5-1|.
TGCGCCAGCAGCTTGGTCGGGAGCTCCTACAATGAGCAGTTCTTC
CASSLVGSSYNEQFF
>TRBJ2-4|.|TRBV18|.
TGTGCCAGCTCACCACCGAACAGGACCCCGGGAAACATTCAGTACTTC
CASSPPNRTPGNIQYF
>TRBJ2-5|TRBD2|TRBV5-4|.
TGTGCCAGCAGCTTGGGAGCGGGAGATCAAGAGACCCAGTACTTC
CASSLGAGDQETQYF
>TRBJ1-5|.|TRBV6-1|.
TGTGCCAGCAGTACAGAGGGAGTTAGCAATCAGCCCCAGCATTTT
CASSTEGVSNQPQHF
>TRBJ2-3|.|TRBV2|few
TGTGCCAGCAGTGCGAACGTGCCCTTCCAGTATTTT
CASSANVPFQYF
>TRBJ2-1|.|TRBV5-6|once
TGTGCCAGCAGCACAGGCACAGGGAACAGCTACAATGAGCAGTTCTTC
CASSTGTGNSYNEQFF
>TRBJ2-5|.|TRBV10-1|few
TGCGCCAGCAGTGTTGAGAGACAAGAGACCCAGTACTTC
CASSVERQETQYF
>TRBJ2-1|.|TRBV7-2|.
TGTGCCAGCAGCTTAGGAGCCTACAATGAGCAGTTCTTC
CASSLGAYNEQFF
>TRBJ2-1|.|TRBV19|.
TGTGCCAGTAGTCCCCCCCCGGGTAGGCAGTTCTTC
CASSPPPGRQFF
>TRBJ2-3|TRBD1|TRBV6-6|.
TGTGCCAGCAGTTACCAAGACAGGGGGCAATATACGCAGTATTTT
CASSYQDRGQYTQYF
>TRBJ2-3|.|TRBV19|.
TGTGCCAGTAGTATCAGGGATACGCAGTATTTT
CASSIRDTQYF
>TRBJ2-1|.|TRBV29-1|.
TGCAGCGTTGTCGGAAGGTTCCTCTACAATGAGCAGTTCTTC
CSVVGRFLYNEQFF
>TRBJ1-2|TRBD1|TRBV28|.
TGTGCCAGCAGCAGGGGGCGCGGCTATGGCTACACCTTC
CASSRGRGYGYTF
>TRBJ2-1|TRBD2|TRBV7-8|many
TGTGCCAGCAGCACGCGGACTAGCGGGAGGGGTCTGTACCAGTTCTTC
CASSTRTSGRGLYQFF
>TRBJ2-3|TRBD1|TRBV29-1|.
TGCAGCGTTGAACCAAGGGGGCTATTATCTAGCACAGATACGCAGTATTTT
CSVEPRGLLSSTDTQYF
>TRBJ2-2|.|TRBV6-1|.
TGTGCCAGCAGGGAGATCGGGGAGCTGTTTTTT
CASREIGELFF
>TRBJ2-5|.|TRBV6-1|few
TGTGCCAGCACGACCCCCGGATGGACCCAGTACTTC
CASTTPGWTQYF
>TRBJ2-3|.|TRBV7-6|.
TGTGCCAGCAGCTTTGAGCGGAAAACAGATACGCAGTATTTT
CASSFERKTDTQYF
>TRBJ2-7|TRBD2|TRBV5-4|.
TGTGCCAGCAGCTTGGCCAAAACTAGCGGGAGGAGCTACGAGCAGTACTTC
CASSLAKTSGRSYEQYF
>TRBJ2-5|.|TRBV5-1|.
TGCGCCAGCAGCTTGTGGGCGGGTCACCAAGAGACCCAGTACTTC
CASSLWAGHQETQYF
>TRBJ1-6|.|TRBV5-1|.
TGCGCCAGCAGAACCGAGTCGGGGTGGGTCGGTAATTCACCCCTCCACTTT
CASRTESGWVGNSPLHF
>TRBJ1-1|.|TRBV6-6|.
TGTGCCAGCAGTTACGGGGAGGACACTGAAGCTTTCTTT
CASSYGEDTEAFF
>TRBJ2-1|TRBD2|TRBV29-1|.
TGCAGCGTTGATGGATATGGGACTAGCTCGATGAATGAGCAGTTCTTC
CSVDGYGTSSMNEQFF
>TRBJ2-7|.|TRBV7-2|.
TGTGCCAGCAGCTTAGCTGGAAGGGGCGAGCAGTACTTC
CASSLAGRGEQYF
>TRBJ2-1|.|TRBV9|many
TGTGCCAGCAGCCCGGATTTGTACTCGTACGTAAACAATGAGCAGTTCTTC
CASSPDLYSYVNNEQFF
>TRBJ2-2|TRBD2|TRBV5-1|.
TGCGCCAGCAGCTTTAGGCGGGAGCGAGGCGGGGAGCTGTTTTTT
CASSFRRERGGELFF
>TRBJ2-4|TRBD1|TRBV29-1|.
TGCAGCGTTGAAGAAATACAGGGGTCCGGGGACATTCAGTACTTC
CSVEEIQGSGDIQYF
>TRBJ2-3|TRBD2|TRBV27|.
TGTGCCAGCAGTTCCCGAGGGGCGGGAGCGGAAGATACGCAGTATTTT
CASSSRGAGAEDTQYF
>TRBJ2-7|TRBD2|TRBV15|many
TGTGCCACCAGCAGAGAGTCAGCGGGAGTTGTGTACGAGCAGTACTTC
CATSRESAGVVYEQYF